This T cell receptor (beta chain) stems from a study of Ad26.COV2.S vaccination and SARS-CoV-2 variants. Overall study: Once, or twice with 56 days between doses, Ad26.COV2.S was given intramuscularly. Whole-study results and caveats: From the TCR breadth and depth analyses, total T cell responses may have been underestimated.

Concerning this clone itself: Its antigen is undetermined.

Repertoires were generated with immunoSEQ multiplex PCR, while TCRdb's copy carries only in-frame clones and drops some. The table lists a few hundred thousand clones, roughly 90% of them singletons. Documented treatment: 15 to 20 received Ad26.COV2.S at low or high dose, single or two shots; about five received placebo; per-sample allocation not given. After the first vaccine or placebo injection, samples were drawn on day 63. It was Wuhan-strain SARS-CoV-2 spike that the Ad26 vaccine vector expressed. The sequence was collected from a person aged 18 to 65 who received the Ad26.COV2.S COVID-19 vaccine or a placebo. The sequencing here drew on peripheral blood, taken in a trial of Ad26.COV2.S vaccine versus placebo.

CDR3 bases: TGTGCCAGCTCCCCAACGTCCGTTTCTGGAAACACCATATATTTT. Its protein is CASSPTSVSGNTIYF. This rearrangement joins TRBV18 to TRBJ1-3; D is undetermined. Trimming pared 6 bases from V and 1 base from J, leaving 13 bases between. CDR3 length: 15 residues. Germline loops: CDR1 KGHSH, CDR2 LQKENI.